This TCR beta chain is drawn from a study of blood T cell repertoires in COVID-19. About the research overall: In each case, the material was cDNA or gDNA derived from T cells, B-cell-depleted T cells, or PBMCs.

The method was immunoSEQ multiplex PCR; TCRdb's version includes in-frame clones alone and lacks a portion of them. The sample lists 150,000 or so clones, just under 85% occurring once. Trimming pared 6 bases from V and 3 bases from J, leaving 15 bases between. The CDR3 has 15 residues. The germline gives CDR1 MNHEY, CDR2 SVGAGI. Adults between roughly 18 and 89 years of age took part from about 24 US areas. Two negative PCRs, clearance, or symptom resolution had been documented for recovered Cohort 3 donors. J is TRBJ1-5 and V is TRBV6-5; D is unclear. The receptor was isolated from a man aged 45-65 years who had recovered from COVID-19. Sequencing used PBMCs or T cells enriched from blood (not recorded which). This CDR3 reads CASSSLGGPNQPQHF. CDR3 bases: TGTGCCAGCAGCTCTTTAGGAGGGCCCAATCAGCCCCAGCATTTT.